These 25 T cell receptor beta chains came from one sample sequenced in a study of monozygotic twins with inflammatory bowel disease. TCRdb re-called the 5' RACE reads, yielding one record per CDR3 amino acid sequence without DNA. Its listing shows some 170,000 distinct CDR3 sequences. The sequenced sample was blood. The receptors originated from a human donor with ulcerative colitis or Crohn's disease, or a healthy co-twin of an affected twin (not recorded which).

The chain joins TRBV10-3 to TRBJ2-7. Germline assignment: CDR1 ENHRY and CDR2 SYGVKD. CDR3 length: 15 amino acids. CDR3 sequence: CAISDVDSRLYEQYF.

V gene TRBV25-1 combines with J gene TRBJ2-7; the D call of TRBD2 rests on TCRdb alone, since no DNA is present to check it. Germline V CDR1 and CDR2: MGHDK, SYGVNS. The CDR3 covers 16 residues. The CDR3 region is CASSDFRLKAGYEQYF.

The chain recombines TRBV18 with TRBJ2-5. This CDR3 has 12 amino acids. Germline-derived CDR1 and CDR2 are KGHSH and LQKENI. CDR3 loop: CASSPSGETQYF.

The chain has TRBV20-1 and TRBJ2-5; TCRdb gives TRBD2 as the D gene, but with no DNA this cannot be confirmed. The CDR3 totals 16 residues. The germline V gene encodes CDR1 DFQATT and CDR2 SNEGSKA (reference sequence). Here the CDR3 reads CSARGSTSGGQETQYF.

J is TRBJ2-3 and V is TRBV20-1; TCRdb lists TRBD2, though no DNA is available to test this call. Germline V gene sequence: CDR1 DFQATT, CDR2 SNEGSKA (reference sequence). The CDR3 consists of 13 residues. CDR3 residues: CSARALTADTQYF.

The chain links TRBV5-1 to TRBJ1-1. The germline gives CDR1 SGHRS, CDR2 YFSETQ. This CDR3 comprises 15 residues. The CDR3 region is CASSVVQGSYTEAFF.

The chain combines TRBV28 with TRBJ2-5; checking the TCRdb D call of TRBD2 is not possible without DNA. The CDR3 runs to 13 residues. The germline V gene has CDR1 MDHEN and CDR2 SYDVKM. CDR3 loop: CASSRGSEMTQYF.

The chain is built from TRBV20-1 and TRBJ2-7; TCRdb proposes TRBD1, but this gene call is untestable without DNA. From germline, CDR1 is DFQATT and CDR2 SNEGSKA (reference sequence). The CDR3 consists of 13 residues. This CDR3 is CSAPGRFRLEQYF.

The chain combines TRBV4-1 with TRBJ2-3; TCRdb reports TRBD1, a call that lacks DNA to check it against. The CDR3 totals 13 residues. The germline CDR1 and CDR2 sequences are MGHRA and YSYEKL. CDR3 in amino acids: CATWGGTTDTQYF.

The chain joins TRBV6-1 to TRBJ1-1; TCRdb designates TRBD1, a call that cannot be tested without DNA. From germline, CDR1 is MNHNS and CDR2 SASEGT. This CDR3 contains 17 residues. The CDR3: CASSPIGTEGGISEAFF.

CDR3 loop: CASSQQGTGELFF. J is TRBJ2-2 and V is TRBV14; TCRdb outputs TRBD1, but without DNA this stays unchecked. The CDR3 consists of 13 residues. Germline V gene data show CDR1 as SGHDN and CDR2 as FVKESK.

J is TRBJ2-7 and V is TRBV7-3; TCRdb's assignment of TRBD2 cannot be checked, as there is no DNA. Per germline, CDR1 SGHTA and CDR2 FQGTGA. The CDR3 length is 13 residues. CDR3 amino acids: CASSSKGANEQYF.

The gene calls are TRBV20-1 and TRBJ1-6; the D gene TCRdb calls, TRBD1, cannot be checked with no DNA. The CDR3 loop spans 17 amino acids. Germline V gene lookup returns CDR1 DFQATT and CDR2 SNEGSKA (reference sequence). The CDR3 spells CSATPWDRLSYNSPLHF.

The V call is TRBV10-3, the J call TRBJ2-3; TCRdb indicates TRBD1, and absent DNA this call remains unverified. CDR3 size: 14 residues. Germline V lookup: CDR1 ENHRY, CDR2 SYGVKD. The CDR3 sequence is CAISEETATDTQYF.

V and J are TRBV7-2 and TRBJ2-2. CDR1 SGHTA and CDR2 FQGNSA come from the germline V gene. The CDR3 loop spans 16 amino acids. This CDR3 is CASSHSGSTATGELFF.

The genes are TRBV6-2 or TRBV6-3 and TRBJ2-7. The CDR3 runs to 14 residues. CDR1 MNHEY and CDR2 SVGEGT come from the germline V gene. CDR3 loop: CASNIDGYSYEQYF.

J is TRBJ2-1 and V is TRBV12-3 or TRBV12-4; checking the TCRdb D call of TRBD1 is not possible without DNA. There are 12 residues in the CDR3. The CDR3 reads CASGDRENEQFF.

The chain recombines TRBV5-1 with TRBJ1-5; TCRdb returns TRBD1, unconfirmable since there is no DNA. This CDR3 has 15 residues. Per the germline V gene, CDR1 is SGHRS and CDR2 is YFSETQ. The CDR3 spells CASSLQGAPEEPQHF.

V and J are TRBV6-6 and TRBJ2-7; the D call of TRBD2 rests on TCRdb alone, since no DNA is present to check it. This CDR3 spans 13 amino acids. Germline lookup yields CDR1 MNHNY and CDR2 SVGAGI (reference sequence). This CDR3 is CASRWAGTYEQYF.

The gene calls are TRBV20-1 and TRBJ1-5; TCRdb designates TRBD1, a call that cannot be tested without DNA. The CDR3 loop spans 21 amino acids. Germline CDR1 DFQATT, CDR2 SNEGSKA (reference sequence). This CDR3 is CSARDAGVGTGGGWRNQPQHF.

The chain has TRBV5-1 and TRBJ2-3; the TRBD2 assignment by TCRdb is unverifiable without DNA. CDR1 is SGHRS, CDR2 YFSETQ, per germline. CDR3 size: 16 residues. Here the CDR3 reads CASSWGLAGVEDTQYF.

This chain joins TRBV7-9 and TRBJ1-4. The germline V gene encodes CDR1 SEHNR and CDR2 FQNEAQ (reference sequence). CDR3 length: 15 amino acids. CDR3 amino acids: CASSLEAVHNEKLFF. Drawing the rest from reference TRBV7-9 and TRBJ1-4, the complete variable domain is DTGVSQNPRHKITKRGQNVTFRCDPISEHNRLYWYRQTLGQGPEFLTYFQNEAQLEKSRLLSDRFSAERPKGSFSTLEIQRTEQGDSAMYLCASSLEAVHNEKLFFGSGTQLSVL.

The rearrangement uses TRBV7-3 and TRBJ2-1. The CDR3 runs to 13 residues. The germline CDR1 and CDR2 sequences are SGHTA and FQGTGA. The chain's CDR3 is CASSETPATEQFF.

This rearrangement joins TRBV5-1 to TRBJ1-1; lacking DNA, the TRBD1 call made by TCRdb goes unchecked. Germline lookup yields CDR1 SGHRS and CDR2 YFSETQ. CDR3 length: 15 residues. Here the CDR3 reads CASSPVTRGNTEAFF.

The chain employs TRBV20-1 and TRBJ1-1. The CDR3 consists of 12 residues. CDR1 and CDR2 (germline): DFQATT, SNEGSKA (reference sequence). The CDR3 sequence: CSAIQTNTEAFF.